The source of this T cell receptor (beta chain) is a study of blood T cell repertoires in COVID-19. J was trimmed by 0 bases and V by 5 bases; bases with no gene match: 16. Germline CDR1 is MNHEY and CDR2 is SVGEGT. This CDR3 spans 20 amino acids. Recovered participants had two consecutive negative NP/OP PCR tests, healthcare professional clearance, or symptom resolution. In the source study's methods: Reference gene primer amplification yielded estimated nucleated cell counts. Some clones are missing from TCRdb's copy, which holds only in-frame ones; the method was immunoSEQ multiplex PCR. The V and J calls and clone size were taken over from that table, and D and trimming were inferred from the DNA. The table lists 200,000 or so clones, about 80% of them singletons, with under 2% in the top ten.

This sequence was found in a man between 60 and 70 years old who had recovered from COVID-19. Sequencing used PBMCs or T cells enriched from blood (not recorded which). The chain employs TRBV6-2 or TRBV6-3 and TRBJ2-7; 13 positions agree with TRBD2. The CDR3 DNA follows: TGTGCCAGCAGTCGCCACCCTCTGACTAGCGGGGGGAGAACCTCCTACGAGCAGTACTTC. It translates to CASSRHPLTSGGRTSYEQYF.